This T cell receptor beta chain was profiled in a study of blood T cell repertoires in COVID-19. Authors' analysis steps: Amplified reference gene primers provided the basis for estimating nucleated cell counts. Measured with immunoSEQ multiplex PCR; TCRdb has only the in-frame clones, and not every one. Clone size and the V and J calls come from that table; the DNA yielded D and trimming. The sample shows roughly 250,000 clones, about 80% of them seen only once. This clone has a single count. The CDR3 has 16 residues. Germline values: CDR1 PRHDT, CDR2 FYEKMQ (reference sequence). Trimming left V 5 bases short and J 5 bases short, with 21 bases between.

The specimen was peripheral blood. The chain employs TRBV13 and TRBJ1-1, with D perhaps matching TRBD1 (5 bases). This TCR came from a woman older than 75 with acute or convalescent COVID-19. CDR3 in amino acids: CASSPLWGGASTEAFF. CDR3 DNA: TGTGCCAGCAGCCCGCTGTGGGGCGGGGCCAGTACTGAAGCTTTCTTT.